Given below is one T cell receptor beta chain in context. What this receptor recognizes is not known. This may come from a read error, since a much larger clone is one base off. Its CDR3 holds 15 amino acids, cysteine through phenylalanine. The DNA shown is the 45-base CDR3, in frame from base 1. CDR1 and CDR2 are read off the germline V gene as SGHTA and FQGTGA. V loses 3 bases, J loses 0 bases, and the germline ends lie 8 bases apart. Samples from volunteer blood donors who had recovered from COVID-19 were contributed by a second Seattle source. The collaborating institutions used their own protocols to collect whole blood in K2EDTA tubes. For TCRbeta analysis, collaborators shipped samples in one of three forms: frozen whole blood, isolated PBMCs, or DNA extracted from either of those sample types. This record belongs to a study of blood T cell repertoires in COVID-19 (dated by TCRdb to the early 2020s). Notes on the research overall: Samples covering the acute and convalescent phases of COVID-19 were provided by collaborators in the United States, Italy and Spain. Where HLA class I and class II types were available, the types were taken from metadata supplied by the sample provider, not from assay-based typing. Sample metadata almost always included a de-identified subject ID, COVID-19 status, age in years and sex. Samples came from the ongoing ImmuneRACE study (first 160 participants) plus 1,254 subjects from 6 global collaborators. A freely available public database, intended as a resource for researchers studying the immune response to SARS-CoV-2, is where the repertoires were released. Subjects who had been exposed to COVID-19, were actively infected with it, or had recovered from it provided the deeply sampled blood TCRbeta repertoires that made up the dataset. The prospective study material was composed of cDNA or gDNA derived from T cells, B-cell-depleted T cells, or PBMCs. The study at large found these results: Clinical and demographic metadata were provided uncurated, with the amount varying by source and participant.

TCRbeta CDR3 regions were amplified from genomic DNA by means of the immunoSEQ Assay, a bias-controlled multiplex PCR. The original methods were these. Within the assay, amplification of reference gene primers was used to estimate how many nucleated cells each sample contained. To quantify the absolute abundance of each unique TCRbeta CDR3 rearrangement, sequence reads were collapsed and filtered. For each sample, productive Simpson clonality was calculated by taking the square root of Simpson's diversity index across productive rearrangements. TCRdb holds this immuneACCESS table with in-frame rearrangements only. Some clones are missing; in checked studies, unresolved V genes explain under half, and the rest has no known cause. From that table come the V and J calls and clone size; the DNA was used to work out D and trimming. This sample lists 280,000 or so clones; more than 70% were detected once. More than 6.5% of the sample comes from the top ten.

This receptor chain uses TRBV7-3 and TRBJ2-2, with a tentative D gene TRBD1 over 6 matching bases. The TCR sequence derives from a woman under 40 who had recovered from COVID-19. Sequencing used peripheral blood. The nucleotides read TGTGCCAGCAGCTTGGGACAAACGAACACCGGGGAGCTGTTTTTT. The encoded protein is CASSLGQTNTGELFF. The full variable domain, completed from the reference TRBV7-3 and TRBJ2-2 proteins outside the CDR3, reads GAGVSQTPSNKVTEKGKYVELRCDPISGHTALYWYRQSLGQGPEFLIYFQGTGAADDSGLPNDRFFAVRPEGSVSTLKIQRTERGDSAVYLCASSLGQTNTGELFFGEGSRLTVL.